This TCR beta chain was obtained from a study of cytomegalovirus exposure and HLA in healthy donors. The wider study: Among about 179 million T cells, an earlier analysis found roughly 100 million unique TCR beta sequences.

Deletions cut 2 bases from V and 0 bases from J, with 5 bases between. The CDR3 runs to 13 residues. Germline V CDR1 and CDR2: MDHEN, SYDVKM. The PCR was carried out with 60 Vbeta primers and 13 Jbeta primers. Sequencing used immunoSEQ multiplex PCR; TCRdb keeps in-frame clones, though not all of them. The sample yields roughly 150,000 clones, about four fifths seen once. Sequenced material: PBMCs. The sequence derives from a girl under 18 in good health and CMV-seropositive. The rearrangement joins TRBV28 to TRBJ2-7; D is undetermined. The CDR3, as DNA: TGTGCCAGCAGTTTAGAGGCCTCCTACGAGCAGTACTTC. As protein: CASSLEASYEQYF.